This T cell receptor (beta chain) originates from a study of OX40 agonist ivuxolimab in advanced cancers. As for the study in general: Allowance was made for prior anti-PD-1, anti-PD-L1 or anti-CTLA-4 therapy, and about 37% had some.

Germline CDR1 reads SGHVS; CDR2 reads FQNEAQ. The germline V and J ends were trimmed by 1 base and 7 bases, with 7 bases remaining between them. The CDR3 runs 13 residues. Generated by immunoSEQ multiplex PCR, the TCRdb table keeps only in-frame clones and is missing some. The data show nearly 85,000 clones, around four fifths seen once. Source: CD4+ or CD8+ T cells sorted from blood, taken in a trial of the OX40 agonist ivuxolimab. The chain links TRBV7-8 to TRBJ1-4; D not resolved. This sequence originates from an adult with an advanced solid tumor such as melanoma, head and neck, liver or kidney cancer. CDR3: CASSLDQPEKLFF. The CDR3 DNA sequence: TGTGCCAGCAGCTTAGATCAACCTGAAAAACTGTTTTTT. Full variable domain (outside the CDR3, taken from reference TRBV7-8 and TRBJ1-4): GAGVSQSPRYKVAKRGQDVALRCDPISGHVSLFWYQQALGQGPEFLTYFQNEAQLDKSGLPSDRFFAERPEGSVSTLKIQRTQQEDSAVYLCASSLDQPEKLFFGSGTQLSVL.